Listed below are T cell receptor beta chains from one sample, sequenced in a study of Ad26.COV2.S vaccination and SARS-CoV-2 variants. Clones were sequenced by immunoSEQ multiplex PCR, and TCRdb holds only the in-frame ones, with some missing. The sample lists under 500,000 clones; approximately 92% were seen once. This sample comprised peripheral blood, obtained in a trial of Ad26.COV2.S vaccine versus placebo. The receptors were sampled from a person between 18 and 65 years old who received the Ad26.COV2.S COVID-19 vaccine or a placebo. Each CDR3 is given with its conserved first and last residue. Fields, in order: D gene, V gene, J gene, clone size, CDR3 protein, CDR3 DNA. The D gene is left open where the match is weak. Size is stated for part of the rows, as once, few or many counts, or as a class when the clone is expanded.

>.|TRBV4-3|TRBJ1-5|.
CASSQEWGNNQPQHF
TGCGCCAGCAGCCAAGAATGGGGGAACAATCAGCCCCAGCATTTT
>.|TRBV18|TRBJ1-3|.
CASSPPSILSSGNTIYF
TGTGCCAGCTCACCCCCGAGTATTCTTAGCTCTGGAAACACCATATATTTT
>.|TRBV2|TRBJ2-5|.
CASSDAGAGQETQYF
TGTGCCAGCAGCGACGCAGGGGCAGGCCAAGAGACCCAGTACTTC
>.|TRBV3-1/TRBV3-2|TRBJ2-1|.
CASSQDPDGGLVVFF
TGTGCCAGCAGCCAAGACCCAGATGGGGGACTGGTAGTATTCTTC
>TRBD1|TRBV6-5|TRBJ2-4|.
CASTRDRINIQYF
TGTGCCAGCACCCGGGACAGGATAAACATTCAGTACTTC
>TRBD1|TRBV27|TRBJ1-6|.
CASSLRRGGQSSYNSPLHF
TGTGCCAGCAGTCTCCGTCGGGGGGGACAGAGCTCCTATAATTCACCCCTCCACTTT
>.|TRBV11-3|TRBJ2-1|.
CASSLGTLRRLYNEQFF
TGTGCCAGCAGTCTCGGGACTCTTAGGCGGTTATACAATGAGCAGTTCTTC
>.|TRBV5-1|TRBJ2-7|.
CASSLFDEQYF
TGCGCCAGCAGCTTGTTTGACGAGCAGTACTTC
>TRBD2|TRBV4-3|TRBJ2-7|.
CASSQATSAPYEQYF
TGCGCCAGCAGCCAAGCTACTAGCGCGCCCTACGAGCAGTACTTC
>.|TRBV27|TRBJ2-7|.
CASSLRFSYEQYF
TGTGCCAGCAGTTTAAGGTTCTCCTACGAGCAGTACTTC
>TRBD1|TRBV18|TRBJ1-5|few
CASSPNYGDRPNQPQHF
TGTGCCAGCTCACCAAACTACGGGGACAGGCCTAATCAGCCCCAGCATTTT
>.|TRBV19|TRBJ2-3|.
CASRGGGPGDTQYF
TGTGCCAGCCGAGGTGGGGGGCCGGGAGATACGCAGTATTTT
>.|TRBV4-3|TRBJ1-1|.
CASSLRPGTTQGEAFF
TGCGCCAGCAGCCTTCGACCCGGGACAACCCAAGGAGAAGCTTTCTTT
>.|TRBV24-1|TRBJ2-5|.
CATSRRDQETQYF
TGTGCCACCAGTCGCCGGGATCAAGAGACCCAGTACTTC
>.|TRBV19|TRBJ2-7|.
CASSMAGRSYEQYF
TGTGCCAGTAGTATGGCAGGGAGGTCCTACGAGCAGTACTTC
>TRBD2|TRBV11-2|TRBJ2-5|.
CASSPNWGLGGGQETQYF
TGTGCCAGCAGCCCGAATTGGGGACTTGGGGGGGGTCAAGAGACCCAGTACTTC
>TRBD2|TRBV7-8|TRBJ2-5|.
CASSQWTSGGAETQYF
TGTGCCAGCAGCCAATGGACTAGCGGGGGTGCGGAGACCCAGTACTTC
>.|TRBV19|TRBJ1-3|.
CASSLPGLYSGNTIYF
TGTGCCAGTAGTCTACCGGGACTGTACTCTGGAAACACCATATATTTT
>TRBD2|TRBV18|TRBJ2-3|.
CASSPTSRGDTQYF
TGTGCCAGCTCCCCGACTAGCCGGGGGGATACGCAGTATTTT
>.|TRBV6-2/TRBV6-3|TRBJ1-1|.
CASSYVHTEAFF
TGTGCCAGCAGTTACGTCCACACTGAAGCTTTCTTT
>.|TRBV28|TRBJ2-2|few
CASIGPAGELFF
TGTGCCAGCATAGGCCCGGCCGGGGAGCTGTTTTTT
>.|TRBV12-5|TRBJ2-7|.
CASGLVLADSYEQYF
TGTGCTAGTGGTTTGGTACTAGCCGATTCCTACGAGCAGTACTTC
>.|TRBV6-1|TRBJ1-6|.
CASSEAATDYNSPLHF
TGTGCCAGCAGTGAAGCCGCTACTGACTATAATTCACCCCTCCACTTT
>.|TRBV7-2|TRBJ1-1|once
CASSSSRDTEAFF
TGTGCCAGCAGCTCAAGCAGGGATACTGAAGCTTTCTTT
>.|TRBV5-8|TRBJ2-5|.
CASSLSAGEETQYF
TGTGCCAGCAGCTTGTCGGCAGGGGAAGAGACCCAGTACTTC
>.|TRBV28|TRBJ2-3|.
CASSLRGPSTDTQYF
TGTGCCAGCAGTTTGCGTGGACCCAGCACAGATACGCAGTATTTT
>.|TRBV21-1|TRBJ2-7|once
CASSDRVRYEQYF
TGTGCCAGCAGTGACAGGGTAAGGTACGAGCAGTACTTC
>.|TRBV5-1|TRBJ2-1|.
CASSLGLQGDEQFF
TGCGCCAGCAGCTTGGGACTCCAGGGTGATGAGCAGTTCTTC
>TRBD2|TRBV5-4|TRBJ2-3|.
CASSPREGRDSTQYF
TGTGCCAGCAGCCCCAGGGAGGGCCGGGACTCTACGCAGTATTTT
>TRBD1|TRBV5-4|TRBJ1-3|.
CASSLGQGHSGNTIYF
TGTGCCAGCAGCTTGGGACAGGGGCATTCTGGAAACACCATATATTTT
>TRBD2|TRBV3-1/TRBV3-2|TRBJ2-7|.
CASSQNLAGGTYEQYF
TGTGCCAGCAGCCAAAATCTAGCGGGGGGGACCTACGAGCAGTACTTC
>.|TRBV15|TRBJ2-7|.
CATSRTGFSEQYF
TGTGCCACCAGCCGAACAGGGTTCAGCGAGCAGTACTTC
>.|TRBV5-4|TRBJ1-2|.
CASSLAGAPGYTF
TGTGCCAGCAGCTTGGCGGGGGCGCCGGGCTACACCTTC
>.|TRBV7-2|TRBJ1-2|.
CASSFQVQNYGYTF
TGTGCCAGCAGCTTTCAAGTTCAGAACTATGGCTACACCTTC
>TRBD1|TRBV6-5|TRBJ1-6|.
CASSYAGQGSPLHF
TGTGCCAGCAGTTACGCAGGACAGGGTTCACCCCTCCACTTT
>TRBD2|TRBV7-6|TRBJ2-5|.
CASSLSLVRGETQYF
TGTGCCAGCAGCTTATCGTTGGTGCGGGGGGAGACCCAGTACTTC
>TRBD1|TRBV6-5|TRBJ1-2|.
CASTRPGQINYGYTF
TGTGCCAGCACCCGTCCGGGACAGATAAACTATGGCTACACCTTC
>.|TRBV10-3|TRBJ1-3|.
CAIREGTENTIYF
TGTGCCATCAGGGAGGGGACGGAGAACACCATATATTTT
>.|TRBV6-5|TRBJ2-7|.
CASSYGDRPTNEQYF
TGTGCCAGCAGTTACGGCGACAGGCCAACTAACGAGCAGTACTTC
>TRBD1|TRBV28|TRBJ1-2|.
CASRTGTGVLYYGYTF
TGTGCCAGCAGGACCGGGACAGGGGTTTTGTACTATGGCTACACCTTC
>TRBD1|TRBV7-2|TRBJ2-2|once
CASSPGGNTGELFF
TGTGCCAGCAGCCCAGGGGGGAACACCGGGGAGCTGTTTTTT
>TRBD2|TRBV7-9|TRBJ2-3|.
CASSPGLAGTTDTQYF
TGTGCCAGCAGCCCAGGACTAGCGGGGACCACAGATACGCAGTATTTT
>TRBD2|TRBV5-1|TRBJ2-3|once
CASSLVGTTTDTQYF
TGCGCCAGCAGCTTGGTAGGGACTACCACAGATACGCAGTATTTT
>TRBD1|TRBV19|TRBJ1-1|.
CASRRGQVNTEAFF
TGTGCCAGTAGACGAGGACAGGTGAACACTGAAGCTTTCTTT
>TRBD1|TRBV6-5|TRBJ1-2|.
CASSYPGQGFYGYTF
TGTGCCAGCAGTTACCCGGGACAGGGGTTCTATGGCTACACCTTC
>.|TRBV5-4|TRBJ1-1|.
CASSISEEAFF
TGTGCCAGCAGCATATCCGAGGAGGCTTTCTTT
>.|TRBV28|TRBJ2-2|.
CASSQGAENTGELFF
TGTGCCAGCAGTCAGGGTGCGGAGAACACCGGGGAGCTGTTTTTT
>.|TRBV5-5|TRBJ1-1|.
CASRSSGLGLTEAFF
TGTGCCAGCAGGAGTAGTGGATTGGGGCTCACTGAAGCTTTCTTT
>.|TRBV5-1|TRBJ1-1|.
CASSGDLRTEAFF
TGCGCCAGCAGCGGGGACCTGAGAACTGAAGCTTTCTTT
>.|TRBV19|TRBJ2-7|.
CASSISPGSYEQYF
TGTGCCAGTAGTATATCCCCCGGGTCCTACGAGCAGTACTTC
>.|TRBV28|TRBJ1-5|.
CASYRARGLNQPQHF
TGTGCCAGCTATCGGGCCCGGGGCTTAAATCAGCCCCAGCATTTT
>.|TRBV19|TRBJ2-3|.
CASSRARVDTQYF
TGTGCCAGTAGTAGGGCCCGGGTGGATACGCAGTATTTT